This T cell receptor beta chain was captured by sequencing in a study of control samples from healthy donors and cancer patients. The CDR3 sequence is 15 residues long. Looked up from germline, CDR1 is LNHDA and CDR2 is SQIVND (reference sequence). Trimming shortened V by 7 bases and J by 7 bases, and 17 bases separated the two germline ends. Repertoires were generated with immunoSEQ multiplex PCR, while TCRdb's copy carries only in-frame clones and drops some. The sample shows about 12,000 clones, approximately 88% of them seen only once. Material: formalin-fixed, paraffin-embedded tissue. The chain uses TRBV19 and TRBJ1-6; the D is unclear. This TCR was recovered from a male donor with melanoma. The CDR3 DNA sequence: TGTGCCAGTACCGACCCCGCCTTATGGAATTCACCCCTCCACTTT. It codes for CASTDPALWNSPLHF. Filled out from reference TRBV19 and TRBJ1-6, the complete variable domain reads DGGITQSPKYLFRKEGQNVTLSCEQNLNHDAMYWYRQDPGQGLRLIYYSQIVNDFQKGDIAEGYSVSREKKESFPLTVTSAQKNPTAFYLCASTDPALWNSPLHFGNGTRLTVT.